This T cell receptor (beta chain) was obtained from a study of blood T cell repertoires in COVID-19. As for the study in general: There were acute and convalescent COVID-19 samples, and they came from the United States, Italy and Spain. T cells, B-cell-depleted T cells, or PBMCs supplied cDNA or gDNA.

V was pared by 7 bases and J by 8 bases, with 12 bases between. Germline values: CDR1 MNHEY, CDR2 SVGAGI. CDR3 size: 13 residues. Participant-given clinical history determined each cohort assignment. Clones were sequenced by immunoSEQ multiplex PCR, and TCRdb holds only the in-frame ones, with some missing. The sample records just over 300,000 clones, around 86% being singletons. This chain connects TRBV6-5 to TRBJ1-6; D gene unclear. The sequence was collected from a man younger than 45 who had recovered from COVID-19. Sequencing used PBMCs or T cells enriched from blood (not recorded which). CDR3 DNA sequence: TGTGCCAGCACAGGAGGGAGGGATTCACCCCTCCACTTT. It is translated as CASTGGRDSPLHF.